A single sample gave rise to the 15 T cell receptor beta chains below, sequenced in a study of tumor-infiltrating lymphocytes in oesophageal squamous cell carcinoma. Each CDR3 protein gets one entry after TCRdb re-called the PCR reads with MiXCR. The table includes approximately 13,000 distinct CDR3 sequences, over 50% detected once. The sequenced sample was esophageal tumor tissue. The receptors originated from a female donor with esophageal squamous cell carcinoma.

This clonotype was seen a few times. The chain is built from TRBV7-8 and TRBJ2-3; D gene unclear. Trimming removed 2 bases at V and 3 bases at J, with 6 bases between. CDR3 length equals 13 residues. Germline V gives CDR1 SGHVS, CDR2 FQNEAQ. The CDR3 region has the DNA TGTGCCAGCAGCTTATCAGAGACAGATACGCAGTATTTT. Translated: CASSLSETDTQYF. The whole variable domain, remainder taken from reference TRBV7-8 and TRBJ2-3, is GAGVSQSPRYKVAKRGQDVALRCDPISGHVSLFWYQQALGQGPEFLTYFQNEAQLDKSGLPSDRFFAERPEGSVSTLKIQRTQQEDSAVYLCASSLSETDTQYFGPGTRLTVL.

The CDR3 sequence is CASSRVGATYEQYF. The CDR3 nucleotides are TGTGCCAGCAGCCGGGTGGGGGCTACCTACGAGCAGTACTTC. This chain connects TRBV7-6 to TRBJ2-1; D is possibly TRBD1 (6 bases). The J call may be in error: the DNA end matches TRBJ2-7 better. The CDR3 runs to 14 residues. Germline assignment: CDR1 SGHVS and CDR2 FNYEAQ.

Notes on this clonotype: Lacking the conserved final phenylalanine or tryptophan, this CDR3 likely reflects a read error. It is unclear where the CDR3 begins or ends on the DNA, so no DNA is shown, and the CDR3 is as TCRdb lists it. This chain uses TRBV11-2 with TRBJ2-3; the table gives TRBD1 as D, unverified against the DNA. The CDR3 numbers 16 amino acids, ends counted. Germline CDR1 reads SGHAT; CDR2 reads FQNNGV. This CDR3 reads CASSLIPGEYGYTFGS.

This clonotype was counted many times. CDR3 nucleotide sequence: TGCGCCAGCAGCAACGGACTCAACAATGAGCAGTTCTTC. Amino acids: CASSNGLNNEQFF. This chain links TRBV10-1 with TRBJ2-1, with D possibly TRBD2 on 5 matching bases. V lost 6 bases and J 5 bases, leaving 11 bases between the germline ends. CDR3 length: 13 amino acids. The germline V gene encodes CDR1 WNHNN and CDR2 SYGVQD (reference sequence).

The chain is built from TRBV7-2 and TRBJ2-7, with unresolved D. From germline, CDR1 is SGHTA and CDR2 FQGNSA. Trimming removed 4 bases from V and 3 bases from J, with 10 bases in between. This CDR3 has 13 residues. CDR3 sequence: CASSSNPNYEQYF. CDR3 bases: TGTGCCAGCAGCTCGAACCCCAACTACGAGCAGTACTTC. Based on the CDR3 plus reference TRBV7-2 and TRBJ2-7, the full variable domain is GAGVSQSPSNKVTEKGKDVELRCDPISGHTALYWYRQSLGQGLEFLIYFQGNSAPDKSGLPSDRFSAERTGGSVSTLTIQRTQQEDSAVYLCASSSNPNYEQYFGPGTRLTVT.

Regarding this clonotype: An end of the junction does not agree with germline; a read error may underlie this. The chain links TRBV7-6 to TRBJ2-5; a weak D match, TRBD1 (5 bases). CDR3 size: 13 residues. Germline values: CDR1 SGHVS, CDR2 FNYEAQ. The CDR3 loop reads CASSLAGASQEYF. The CDR3 DNA sequence: TGTGCCAGCAGCTTAGCTGGGGCTAGTCAGGAGTATTTT.

In its sample, this clonotype was seen a few times. The genes are TRBV7-2 and TRBJ2-6, with D hard to call. V shed 4 bases and J shed 0 bases, with 7 bases lying between them. Germline CDR1 SGHTA, CDR2 FQGNSA. The CDR3 spans 15 residues. CDR3 coding DNA: TGTGCCAGCAGCTCGCAGACCTCTGGGGCCAACGTCCTGACTTTC. This codes for CASSSQTSGANVLTF.

The CDR3 loop reads CASSSPRLAGGVYF. The DNA of the CDR3 is TGTGCCAGCAGCTCTCCGAGACTAGCGGGAGGGGTGTACTTC. The rearrangement uses TRBV11-1 and TRBJ2-7, with 14 bases that match TRBD2. V was pared by 4 bases and J by 12 bases, with 8 bases of the junction left unmatched. This CDR3 has 14 amino acids. From germline, CDR1 is SGHAT and CDR2 FQDESV (reference sequence).

This clonotype was picked up a small number of times. The chain employs TRBV6-1 and TRBJ1-5, with D unresolved. Between the trimmed V and J ends, which lost 1 base and 7 bases, there was a span of 8 bases. This CDR3 has 13 residues. Germline V gene sequence: CDR1 MNHNS, CDR2 SASEGT. CDR3 bases: TGTGCCAGCAGTGAAGGGGGTATCCAGCCCCAGCATTTT. This codes for CASSEGGIQPQHF.

J is TRBJ2-5 and V is TRBV6-5; TRBD2 aligns across 9 bases. The CDR3 spans 15 residues. With V trimmed by 6 bases and J by 1 base, 6 bases remained unmatched. The germline V gene encodes CDR1 MNHEY and CDR2 SVGAGI. Here the CDR3 DNA reads TGTGCCAGCAGCTTAGCGGGAGTTCCCCAAGAGACCCAGTACTTC. Amino acids: CASSLAGVPQETQYF.

The rearrangement uses TRBV6-2 or TRBV6-3 and TRBJ1-2, with a weak D call TRBD1 (5 bases). The V end lost 2 bases, the J end lost 3 bases, and 10 bases lay between the germline ends. Germline CDR1 and CDR2: MNHEY and SVGEGT. This CDR3 spans 14 amino acids. This CDR3 reads CASSYGTGYYGYTF. The CDR3 bases are TGTGCCAGCAGTTACGGGACTGGATACTATGGCTACACCTTC.

The chain is built from TRBV7-2 and TRBJ2-1; D not resolved. CDR1 is SGHTA, CDR2 FQGNSA, per germline. This CDR3 comprises 15 residues. The V and J ends lost 6 bases and 7 bases respectively, with 19 bases between them. CDR3 sequence (DNA): TGTGCCAGCAGTTTCTCAACATGGGCCGGGAATGAGCAGTTCTTC. As protein: CASSFSTWAGNEQFF.

This clonotype has only a few counts. Because it lacks the conserved phenylalanine or tryptophan at the end, this CDR3 is likely a read error. It is unclear where the CDR3 begins or ends on the DNA, so no DNA is shown, and the CDR3 is as TCRdb lists it. V is TRBV6-6 and J is TRBJ2-5; the table's D gene call, TRBD1, was not cross checked with the DNA. Germline assignment: CDR1 MNHNY and CDR2 SVGAGI (reference sequence). The CDR3 length is 17 residues, termini included. The CDR3 region is CASSWDSPHNSPLHFGN.

The rearrangement uses TRBV27 and TRBJ2-6, with a possible D match to TRBD1 (6 bases). With the DNA end fitting TRBJ2-1 better, the J assignment may be wrong. The length of the CDR3 is 13 residues. Per the germline V gene, CDR1 is MNHEY and CDR2 is SMNVEV (reference sequence). The CDR3 DNA follows: TGTGCCAGCAGTTACCAGGGGCGGAATGAGCAGTTCTTC. Amino acids: CASSYQGRNEQFF.

The gene calls are TRBV6-1 and TRBJ1-2, with a weak D call TRBD1 (5 bases). The CDR3 is made up of 15 amino acids. V dropped 7 bases and J dropped 6 bases, with 21 bases sitting between them. Germline V gene lookup returns CDR1 MNHNS and CDR2 SASEGT. The CDR3: CASTFEFRGSHGYTF. The CDR3 DNA follows: TGTGCCAGCACGTTTGAATTCCGGGGCTCCCATGGCTACACCTTC.